This entry lists 27 T cell receptor beta chains sequenced from one sample in a study of cytomegalovirus exposure and HLA in healthy donors. PCR amplification relied on 60 Vbeta primers (plus 13 Jbeta primers). Here immunoSEQ multiplex PCR was the method, and the copy in TCRdb shows in-frame clones only, minus some. The table includes about 100,000 clones, approximately 79% detected once. Sequencing was done on a sample of PBMCs. All receptors come from a woman aged 55-75 years in good health and CMV-seropositive.

This chain links TRBV30 with TRBJ1-1; unclear D gene. The CDR3 contains 13 residues. Germline CDR1 and CDR2: GTSNPN and SVGIG (reference sequence). V was clipped by 2 bases and J by 6 bases, with 13 bases between them. The CDR3 nucleotides read TGTGCCTGGAGTTTACAGTCGAAGTCTGAAGCTTTCTTT. This gives the protein CAWSLQSKSEAFF.

This rearrangement joins TRBV6-6 to TRBJ2-1; TRBD2 agrees at 8 bases. CDR3 length equals 13 residues. The V segment lost 7 bases and the J segment 4 bases; nucleotides outside the gene matches: 3. Germline CDR1 reads MNHNY; CDR2 reads SVGAGI (reference sequence). CDR3 amino acids: CASKAGGYNEQFF. In DNA form, the CDR3 reads TGTGCCAGCAAGGCGGGAGGTTACAATGAGCAGTTCTTC.

This clone was seen ten or more times. V is TRBV7-9 and J is TRBJ1-1; D possibly corresponds to TRBD1 (6 bases). V was cut by 5 bases and J by 4 bases, with 14 bases left in between. CDR1 SEHNR and CDR2 FQNEAQ come from the germline V gene (reference sequence). This CDR3 region has 14 residues. The CDR3 bases are TGTGCCAGCAGCATATCAGGGGTCAGCACTGAAGCTTTCTTT. Amino acids: CASSISGVSTEAFF.

The chain's CDR3 is CASSIRTGGNEKLFF. The CDR3 DNA sequence: TGTGCCAGCAGCATCAGGACAGGGGGAAATGAAAAACTGTTTTTT. The chain recombines TRBV6-5 with TRBJ1-4, with 10 bases matching TRBD1. The J segment lost 5 bases and the V segment lost 6 bases, leaving 6 bases of the junction unmatched. The CDR3 runs 15 residues. CDR1 is MNHEY, CDR2 SVGAGI, per germline.

This clone was counted a single time. V and J are TRBV9 and TRBJ2-2; 11 bases align to TRBD2. The trim removed 3 bases at V and 1 base at J, leaving 14 bases unmatched. The CDR3 contains 20 residues. The germline gives CDR1 SGDLS, CDR2 YYNGEE. Here the CDR3 reads CASSAPRILAGDKNTGELFF. Written as DNA, the CDR3 is TGTGCCAGCAGCGCGCCCCGGATACTAGCGGGAGACAAGAACACCGGGGAGCTGTTTTTT.

The chain has TRBV30 and TRBJ2-3; TRBD1 matches at 11 bases. The CDR3 totals 17 residues. V shed 5 bases, J shed 5 bases, and the junction held 15 bases outside the gene matches. Germline V gene sequence: CDR1 GTSNPN, CDR2 SVGIG (reference sequence). The CDR3 coding sequence is TGTGCCTGGGCCGGGCCTTGGGACAGGGGGACACGAGATACGCAGTATTTT. This translates into CAWAGPWDRGTRDTQYF. The complete variable domain, with remaining parts taken from reference TRBV30 and TRBJ2-3, reads SQTIHQWPATLVQPVGSPLSLECTVEGTSNPNLYWYRQAAGRGLQLLFYSVGIGQISSEVPQNLSASRPQDRQFILSSKKLLLSDSGFYLCAWAGPWDRGTRDTQYFGPGTRLTVL.

A note on this clone: Other DNA sequences in the same sample also yield this CDR3. CDR3 coding DNA: TGCGCCAGCAGCTTGGATGGGACAGGGTTCGCTGAAGCTTTCTTT. It codes for CASSLDGTGFAEAFF. The chain is built from TRBV5-1 and TRBJ1-1, with 9 nucleotides matching TRBD1. This CDR3 contains 15 residues. The germline CDR1 and CDR2 sequences are SGHRS and YFSETQ. Losses at the gene ends were 0 bases for V and 6 bases for J; bases not matched to a gene: 6. Based on the CDR3 plus reference TRBV5-1 and TRBJ1-1, the full variable domain is KAGVTQTPRYLIKTRGQQVTLSCSPISGHRSVSWYQQTPGQGLQFLFEYFSETQRNKGNFPGRFSGRQFSNSRSEMNVSTLELGDSALYLCASSLDGTGFAEAFFGQGTRLTVV.

This clone was found once. The chain joins TRBV29-1 to TRBJ2-1, with D possibly matching TRBD2 (6 bases). The germline V and J ends were trimmed by 6 bases and 8 bases, with 14 bases remaining between them. CDR1 and CDR2 from the germline V gene are SQVTM and ANQGSEA. CDR3 length: 12 residues. The CDR3 loop is CSVGTGGYEQFF. The CDR3 DNA follows: TGCAGCGTGGGTACCGGGGGTTATGAGCAGTTCTTC.

The CDR3 here is CASKLPGLAGMDTQYF. The CDR3 DNA reads TGTGCCAGCAAACTCCCGGGACTAGCGGGAATGGATACGCAGTATTTT. This chain joins TRBV2 and TRBJ2-3; 13 positions match TRBD2. V was clipped by 7 bases and J by 6 bases; unmatched bases: 10. CDR1 is SNHLY and CDR2 is FYNNEI in the germline V gene. The CDR3 consists of 16 residues.

This chain joins TRBV6-5 and TRBJ1-2, with D perhaps TRBD1 (6 bases). The CDR3 runs to 14 residues. The germline CDR1 and CDR2 sequences are MNHEY and SVGAGI. Trimming pared 7 bases from V and 5 bases from J, leaving 17 bases between. The CDR3 protein is CASTTGARGYGYTF. The DNA of the CDR3 is TGTGCCAGCACCACCGGGGCCAGGGGATATGGCTACACCTTC.

The J gene is TRBJ1-3, the V gene TRBV18; TRBD1 matches at 7 bases. The CDR3 runs to 18 residues. The germline CDR1 and CDR2 sequences are KGHSH and LQKENI. V dropped 4 bases and J dropped 4; count of bases not matched to a gene: 16. Written as DNA, the CDR3 is TGTGCCAGCTCACTCAAAGTACAGGGGAACGTGAAAGGAAACACCATATATTTT. It yields the protein CASSLKVQGNVKGNTIYF.

The rearrangement joins TRBV18 to TRBJ2-7, with 11 bases that match TRBD1. After removal of 6 bases from V and 2 bases from J, the junction contained 6 bases not matched to a gene. The CDR3 is made up of 15 amino acids. Per germline, CDR1 KGHSH and CDR2 LQKENI. In nucleotides, the CDR3 is TGTGCCAGCTCCGCCGGGACAGGGGGAGCCTACGAGCAGTACTTC. Its translation is CASSAGTGGAYEQYF.

A note on this clone: At one end, the junction sequence differs from germline, possibly due to a read error. The gene calls are TRBV7-3 and TRBJ2-7, with D maybe TRBD2 (5 bases). This CDR3 is 15 amino acids long. The germline CDR1 and CDR2 sequences are SGHTA and FQGTGA. The CDR3 region is CASSITARDSDEQYF. As DNA, the CDR3 is TGTGCCAGCAGCATAACTGCCCGGGATAGCGACGAGCAGTACTTC.

This chain connects TRBV11-2 to TRBJ2-1; the D gene is possibly TRBD2 (5 bases). The CDR3 has 14 amino acids. The germline gives CDR1 SGHAT, CDR2 FQNNGV. V was trimmed by 1 base and J by 12 bases, leaving 16 bases between them. CDR3 amino acids: CASSLGLLAGGQFF. DNA for the CDR3: TGTGCCAGCAGCTTAGGTCTACTGGCAGGAGGGCAGTTCTTC.

The chain carries TRBV28 and TRBJ1-2; tentative D call: TRBD1 (6 bases). V was trimmed by 5 bases and J by 4 bases, leaving 11 bases between them. The CDR3 extends over 13 amino acids. Germline-derived CDR1 and CDR2 are MDHEN and SYDVKM. The CDR3 loop reads CASSTDRGYGYTF. The CDR3 nucleotides are TGTGCCAGCAGTACGGACAGAGGCTATGGCTACACCTTC.

This clone was seen only a few times. The same CDR3 also results from other DNA sequences found in this sample. The CDR3 loop reads CAWSVQSNQPQHF. The CDR3 nucleotides are TGTGCCTGGAGTGTACAGTCCAATCAGCCCCAGCATTTT. The chain carries TRBV30 and TRBJ1-5; D is unresolved. Trimming stripped 0 bases from V and 3 bases from J, with 6 bases between. The CDR3 runs to 13 residues. The germline V gene has CDR1 GTSNPN and CDR2 SVGIG (reference sequence).

The chain carries TRBV11-2 and TRBJ2-1, with 9 bases aligning to TRBD2. Germline loops: CDR1 SGHAT, CDR2 FQNNGV. The CDR3 length is 15 residues. Germline trimming cut 6 bases from V and 3 bases from J; bases unmatched to any gene: 6. CDR3 bases: TGTGCCAGCAGACGCAGACTAGCGGTCTACAATGAGCAGTTCTTC. Translation: CASRRRLAVYNEQFF.

The chain uses TRBV19 and TRBJ2-3; TRBD2 agrees at 8 bases. The germline gives CDR1 LNHDA, CDR2 SQIVND (reference sequence). With 3 bases clipped from V and 4 bases from J, the junction kept 6 bases outside the gene matches. The CDR3 is 15 amino acids. The chain's CDR3 is CASSIRTSYADTQYF. In nucleotides, the CDR3 is TGTGCCAGTAGTATCCGGACTAGCTACGCAGATACGCAGTATTTT.

This chain connects TRBV2 to TRBJ1-2, with 9 bases identical to TRBD1. Germline V gene sequence: CDR1 SNHLY, CDR2 FYNNEI. V lost 3 bases and J lost 3; bases outside the gene matches: 5. This CDR3 has 15 residues. The CDR3 reads CASSEGQGLYYGYTF. DNA of the CDR3: TGTGCCAGCAGTGAGGGACAGGGCCTCTACTATGGCTACACCTTC.

The chain carries TRBV27 and TRBJ1-4; TRBD1 agrees at 8 bases. Germline V lookup: CDR1 MNHEY, CDR2 SMNVEV (reference sequence). This CDR3 is built from 16 residues. V was clipped by 3 bases and J by 0 bases; unmatched bases: 3. CDR3 in amino acids: CASSLGQATTNEKLFF. The CDR3 DNA reads as TGTGCCAGCAGTTTGGGACAGGCAACAACTAATGAAAAACTGTTTTTT.

The chain has TRBV7-3 and TRBJ2-5; no clear D gene. The V end lost 5 bases, the J end lost 8 bases, and 18 bases lay between the germline ends. The germline V gene has CDR1 SGHTA and CDR2 FQGTGA. This CDR3 has 14 residues. The CDR3 here is CASSATIGSGTQYF. CDR3 coding DNA: TGTGCCAGCAGCGCCACGATCGGTTCAGGAACCCAGTACTTC.

The chain combines TRBV11-2 with TRBJ2-3, with 9 positions matching TRBD2. The CDR3 covers 16 residues. V lost 7 bases, J lost 4 bases, and 12 bases stayed unmatched. Germline assignment: CDR1 SGHAT and CDR2 FQNNGV. This chain's CDR3 is CASTDIGAGGSDTQYF. CDR3 sequence (DNA): TGTGCCAGCACCGATATCGGAGCGGGAGGTTCAGATACGCAGTATTTT.

The chain uses TRBV2 and TRBJ1-2; no reliable D call. From germline, CDR1 is SNHLY and CDR2 FYNNEI. Trimming stripped 4 bases from V and 4 bases from J, with 7 bases between. The CDR3 sequence is 12 residues long. The CDR3 sequence: CASSARTYGYTF. In DNA, the CDR3 is TGTGCCAGCAGTGCGCGAACCTATGGCTACACCTTC.

The chain links TRBV7-9 to TRBJ1-2; 7 bases agree with TRBD1. The CDR3 is made up of 14 amino acids. The trim removed 5 bases at V and 7 bases at J, leaving 10 bases unmatched. Germline V CDR1 and CDR2: SEHNR, FQNEAQ (reference sequence). CDR3 DNA sequence: TGTGCCAGCAGCCTCCAGGGGGGCCAGGGTGGCTACACCTTC. Translating it yields CASSLQGGQGGYTF.

The rearrangement joins TRBV6-1 to TRBJ1-2, with D maybe TRBD1 (5 bases). V was shortened by 7 bases and J by 3 bases, with 12 bases between the two germline ends. Germline V gene lookup returns CDR1 MNHNS and CDR2 SASEGT. This CDR3 has 13 amino acids. CDR3 sequence (DNA): TGTGCCAGCACCCCGTTAGGGGACTATGGCTACACCTTC. Encoded protein: CASTPLGDYGYTF.

This sequence joins TRBV4-2 and TRBJ2-5, with a tentative D call TRBD2 (7 bases). The CDR3 covers 17 residues. Germline V lookup: CDR1 LGHNA, CDR2 YNFKEQ. With 4 bases removed from V and 3 bases from J, the gap between germline ends came to 21 bases. The CDR3 here is CASSPLTHQGREETQYF. CDR3 DNA: TGTGCCAGCAGCCCACTCACGCACCAGGGGAGGGAAGAGACCCAGTACTTC.

With respect to this clone: A read error may produce the germline difference seen at one junction end. This rearrangement joins TRBV28 to TRBJ1-5, with TRBD1 matching over 8 bases. The germline V gene encodes CDR1 MDHEN and CDR2 SYDVKM. The CDR3 is made up of 16 amino acids. Here the CDR3 reads CASSFGGTGSYQPQHF. In DNA, the CDR3 is TGTGCCAGCAGTTTCGGGGGGACAGGTAGCTATCAGCCCCAGCATTTT.